The 4 T cell receptor beta chains below all came from one sample that was sequenced in a study of response to subunit inactivated influenza vaccine. MiXCR, applied by TCRdb to the RT-PCR reads, yields one record per CDR3 protein. The data show just under 250,000 distinct CDR3 sequences, 9.5% to 15% seen once. Sequencing was performed on non-naive T cells sorted from PBMCs, taken roughly 2 weeks before vaccination. These receptors all stem from a man in his forties or fifties who received an inactivated influenza vaccine.

This clonotype was recorded at least ten times. This rearrangement joins TRBV4-3 to TRBJ2-1; no clear D gene. The CDR3 has 14 amino acids. The V end lost 1 base, the J end lost 6 bases, and 10 bases lay between the germline ends. Germline V CDR1 and CDR2: LGHNA, YSLEER. CDR3: CASSQALAGNEQFF. As DNA, the CDR3 is TGCGCCAGCAGCCAAGCCCTCGCCGGCAATGAGCAGTTCTTC.

The table lists this clonotype with a few counts. This chain links TRBV2 with TRBJ1-5; the D gene is possibly TRBD1 (5 bases). Per the germline V gene, CDR1 is SNHLY and CDR2 is FYNNEI. This CDR3 has 15 amino acids. V gave up 3 bases and J gave up 5 bases, with 14 bases separating them. CDR3: CASSDLGTAYQPQHF. The CDR3 DNA follows: TGTGCCAGCAGTGATTTGGGGACTGCGTATCAGCCCCAGCATTTT.

The V gene is TRBV5-1, the J gene TRBJ2-1; 10 bases line up with TRBD2. The germline CDR1 and CDR2 sequences are SGHRS and YFSETQ. The ends lost 4 bases at V and 7 bases at J; junction bases unmatched: 8. This CDR3 comprises 15 residues. The CDR3, as DNA: TGCGCCAGCAGCACTAGCGGGGTGGCTGGGAATGAGCAGTTCTTC. Translation gives CASSTSGVAGNEQFF.

This clonotype was counted ten times or more. The chain recombines TRBV10-3 with TRBJ2-2; tentatively, D is TRBD2 (6 bases). The germline gives CDR1 ENHRY, CDR2 SYGVKD. This CDR3 region has 15 residues. V was shortened by 3 bases and J by 6 bases, with 14 bases between the two germline ends. The CDR3 reads CAISDRDSSSGELFF. CDR3 coding DNA: TGTGCCATCAGTGATCGGGACTCTTCCTCCGGGGAGCTGTTTTTT.